The 32 T cell receptor beta chains below all came from one sample that was sequenced in a study of quantifying T cell responses using KT2 cells. Study as a whole: cDNA was made from DNase-treated RNA using alpha and beta constant primers.

A single-stranded UMI oligo with SP2 sequence was ligated to cDNA 3' ends. An equimolar mix of RC1.1 and RC1.2 primed the beta chain across TRBC1 and TRBC2. TCRdb re-analysed the UMI-ligation and nested PCR reads in MiXCR, keeping a single row per CDR3 protein. This table holds about 30,000 distinct CDR3 sequences, under 7.5% found once. Input material: PBMCs spiked with cells of the T cell clone KT2. These receptors were taken from a human donor.

This clonotype was detected many times. The V call is TRBV5-4, the J call TRBJ1-2; 11 nucleotides align to TRBD1. CDR3 length: 16 amino acids. Germline V gives CDR1 SGHNT, CDR2 YYREEE (reference sequence). V was pared by 0 bases and J by 4 bases, with 5 bases of the junction left unmatched. As DNA, the CDR3 is TGTGCCAGCAGCTTGGCCAGGACAGGGGGCCTCTATGGCTACACCTTC. Its translation: CASSLARTGGLYGYTF.

This clonotype has ten or more counts. V is TRBV4-2 and J is TRBJ1-1; D not certain. V lost 1 base and J 9 bases, leaving 6 bases between the germline ends. CDR1 and CDR2 (germline): LGHNA, YNFKEQ. The CDR3 contains 11 residues. Here the CDR3 DNA reads TGTGCCAGCAGCCAAGGCTGGAAAGCTTTCTTT. Translation: CASSQGWKAFF.

This clonotype was counted between two and nine times. The rearrangement uses TRBV6-5 and TRBJ2-7; D gene unclear. Germline CDR1 is MNHEY and CDR2 is SVGAGI. The V end lost 2 bases, the J end lost 0 bases, and 23 bases lay between the germline ends. The CDR3 length is 19 residues. CDR3 nucleotide sequence: TGTGCCAGCAGTTACGAAGAGGACCGCGAGCTAAAGAGCTCCTACGAGCAGTACTTC. Encoded protein: CASSYEEDRELKSSYEQYF.

The J gene is TRBJ2-1, the V gene TRBV4-2, with 9 bases fitting TRBD2. J was trimmed by 4 bases and V by 1 base; bases with no gene match: 8. From germline, CDR1 is LGHNA and CDR2 YNFKEQ. This CDR3 region has 17 residues. The CDR3 region is CASSQVSSSGVYNEQFF. The DNA of the CDR3 is TGTGCCAGCAGCCAAGTCAGCTCTAGCGGGGTATACAATGAGCAGTTCTTC.

The sample holds many counts of this clonotype. The genes are TRBV4-2 and TRBJ2-1; TRBD2 aligns across 9 bases. Unmatched junction bases numbered 5, after V lost 0 bases and J lost 8 bases. Germline CDR1 LGHNA, CDR2 YNFKEQ. The CDR3 runs to 15 residues. CDR3: CASSQDSGSWDEQFF. CDR3 nucleotide sequence: TGTGCCAGCAGCCAAGATAGCGGGAGTTGGGATGAGCAGTTCTTC.

A few counts support this clonotype. The chain combines TRBV11-2 with TRBJ2-2, with D uncertain. Deletions cut 6 bases from V and 2 bases from J, with 13 bases between. Germline CDR1 SGHAT, CDR2 FQNNGV. This CDR3 is built from 15 residues. The CDR3 reads CASRMIRQNTGELFF. In DNA, the CDR3 is TGTGCCAGCAGAATGATCAGGCAAAACACCGGGGAGCTGTTTTTT.

Only a few counts were recorded for this clonotype. V usage is TRBV7-8 and J usage is TRBJ1-5; unclear D gene. CDR1 and CDR2 from the germline V gene are SGHVS and FQNEAQ. V lost 1 base and J lost 0, with 7 bases in between. The CDR3 is 15 amino acids. The DNA for the CDR3 is TGTGCCAGCAGCTTAGTCGGGGATAGCAATCAGCCCCAGCATTTT. This translates into CASSLVGDSNQPQHF.

By sample fraction, this clonotype is medium-sized (0.01 to 0.1%). This rearrangement joins TRBV6-5 to TRBJ1-6; no reliable D call. Per the germline V gene, CDR1 is MNHEY and CDR2 is SVGAGI. The CDR3 is 14 amino acids. Trimming took off 6 bases at V and 6 bases at J, with 12 bases between the two ends. The CDR3 bases are TGTGCCAGCAGCCGATACCCGTTTAATTCACCCCTCCACTTT. It yields the protein CASSRYPFNSPLHF.

This clonotype was seen many times. The rearrangement joins TRBV18 to TRBJ1-2; D gene unclear. Germline V gene sequence: CDR1 KGHSH, CDR2 LQKENI. CDR3 length equals 16 residues. V lost 1 base to trimming and J lost 5 bases, with 17 bases between them. The CDR3 protein is CASSPRSPKAKYGYTF. The CDR3 coding sequence is TGTGCCAGCTCACCACGGTCTCCGAAGGCAAAATATGGCTACACCTTC.

This clonotype was counted only a few times. The genes are TRBV14 and TRBJ1-1; D is undetermined. CDR3 size: 17 residues. CDR1 SGHDN and CDR2 FVKESK come from the germline V gene. Trimming removed 4 bases at V and 6 bases at J, with 24 bases between. The CDR3 here is CASSPPTGRRLGAEAFF. Written as DNA, the CDR3 is TGTGCCAGCAGCCCTCCCACGGGGAGAAGGCTTGGGGCTGAAGCTTTCTTT.

At least ten counts were recorded for this clonotype. The gene calls are TRBV9 and TRBJ2-7, with 9 bases matching TRBD1. Germline trimming cut 4 bases from V and 5 bases from J; bases unmatched to any gene: 10. Looked up from germline, CDR1 is SGDLS and CDR2 is YYNGEE. The CDR3 sequence is 15 residues long. The CDR3 region has the DNA TGTGCCAGCAGCCCTCTGGGACAGGGTGTTCACGAGCAGTACTTC. Translation gives CASSPLGQGVHEQYF.

In its sample, this clonotype was seen many times. The chain combines TRBV18 with TRBJ2-6; D remains ambiguous. The CDR3 spans 17 residues. Trimming removed 1 base at V and 0 bases at J, with 10 bases between. Looked up from germline, CDR1 is KGHSH and CDR2 is LQKENI. CDR3 loop: CASSPLHLRSGANVLTF. Here the CDR3 DNA reads TGTGCCAGCTCACCACTCCACCTCCGCTCTGGGGCCAACGTCCTGACTTTC.

This clonotype was seen a handful of times. The chain carries TRBV5-1 and TRBJ2-3; D call uncertain. This CDR3 region has 14 residues. V was cut by 0 bases and J by 2 bases, with 7 bases left in between. The germline gives CDR1 SGHRS, CDR2 YFSETQ. The CDR3 nucleotides read TGCGCCAGCAGCTTGGGTGGCAACACAGATACGCAGTATTTT. Translating it yields CASSLGGNTDTQYF.

This clonotype appeared a few times. The chain links TRBV5-1 to TRBJ1-4; TRBD1 agrees at 8 bases. After removal of 4 bases from V and 5 bases from J, the junction contained 7 bases not matched to a gene. This CDR3 is 15 amino acids long. Germline values: CDR1 SGHRS, CDR2 YFSETQ. CDR3 region: CASSPGQGGNEKLFF. As DNA, the CDR3 is TGCGCCAGCAGCCCAGGACAGGGTGGAAATGAAAAACTGTTTTTT.

Ten or more counts support this clonotype. This sequence joins TRBV12-3 or TRBV12-4 and TRBJ1-5; D is undetermined. The CDR3 consists of 12 residues. V was shortened by 3 bases and J by 9 bases, with 9 bases between the two germline ends. The CDR3 sequence: CASSFSAGPQHF. The CDR3 nucleotides are TGTGCCAGCAGTTTTAGCGCGGGGCCCCAGCATTTT.

In this sample, this clonotype turned up a few times. V is TRBV11-2 and J is TRBJ1-5, with no clear D. V gave up 1 base and J gave up 0 bases, with 7 bases separating them. CDR1 and CDR2 (germline): SGHAT, FQNNGV. The CDR3 loop spans 15 amino acids. DNA for the CDR3: TGTGCCAGCAGCTTAGCAGGCGGTAGCAATCAGCCCCAGCATTTT. Encoded protein: CASSLAGGSNQPQHF. The full variable domain, in which reference TRBV11-2 and TRBJ1-5 provide the parts outside the CDR3, is EAGVAQSPRYKIIEKRQSVAFWCNPISGHATLYWYQQILGQGPKLLIQFQNNGVVDDSQLPKDRFSAERLKGVDSTLKIQPAKLEDSAVYLCASSLAGGSNQPQHFGDGTRLSIL.

The chain couples TRBV12-3 or TRBV12-4 to TRBJ1-1; 11 positions agree with TRBD1. The CDR3 runs 13 residues. Trimming cost V 7 bases and J 6 bases; bases outside gene matches: 4. The CDR3 region has the DNA TGTGCCAGCACCTGGACAGGGGGCTCTGAAGCTTTCTTT. Encoded protein: CASTWTGGSEAFF.

This clonotype was counted ten times or more. The V and J genes are TRBV5-1 and TRBJ1-1; no reliable D call. The length of the CDR3 is 15 residues. CDR1 and CDR2 from the germline V gene are SGHRS and YFSETQ. Trimming removed 4 bases from V and 1 base from J, with 14 bases in between. The CDR3 spells CASSNPRVQNTEAFF. CDR3 DNA: TGCGCCAGCAGCAACCCCCGGGTGCAGAACACTGAAGCTTTCTTT. The entire variable domain, with the rest obtained from reference TRBV5-1 and TRBJ1-1, is as follows: KAGVTQTPRYLIKTRGQQVTLSCSPISGHRSVSWYQQTPGQGLQFLFEYFSETQRNKGNFPGRFSGRQFSNSRSEMNVSTLELGDSALYLCASSNPRVQNTEAFFGQGTRLTVV.

This clonotype was seen a few times. Here the CDR3 reads CASSLLAGGPDEQYF. CDR3 in DNA: TGTGCCAGCAGCTTACTAGCGGGAGGGCCTGATGAGCAGTACTTC. This rearrangement joins TRBV7-2 to TRBJ2-7; 12 bases fit TRBD2. Losses at the gene ends were 2 bases for V and 7 bases for J; bases not matched to a gene: 6. This CDR3 contains 15 residues. Per germline, CDR1 SGHTA and CDR2 FQGNSA.

This clonotype was counted only a few times. The rearrangement joins TRBV9 to TRBJ2-3; a weak D match, TRBD2 (7 bases). V shed 1 base and J shed 0 bases, with 24 bases lying between them. The CDR3 contains 20 residues. CDR1 and CDR2 (germline): SGDLS, YYNGEE. The CDR3 DNA reads as TGTGCCAGCAGCGTAAGAGGGGGTCTTGGCGGGGGAGTTAGCACAGATACGCAGTATTTT. Translation: CASSVRGGLGGGVSTDTQYF.

The V call is TRBV7-9, the J call TRBJ2-7; 8 bases align to TRBD1. Germline assignment: CDR1 SEHNR and CDR2 FQNEAQ (reference sequence). The CDR3 has 15 residues. Trimming removed 3 bases from V and 4 bases from J; junction bases left unmatched: 8. CDR3 nucleotide sequence: TGTGCCAGCAGCTTCTTCGACAGGGGCATTTACGAGCAGTACTTC. This translates into CASSFFDRGIYEQYF.

This clonotype was seen ten or more times. The CDR3 sequence: CASSLDSGAGSPLHF. As DNA, the CDR3 is TGCGCCAGCAGCTTGGATAGCGGGGCCGGCTCACCCCTCCACTTT. The gene calls are TRBV5-1 and TRBJ1-6; possible D gene TRBD1, 5 bases. The germline V gene encodes CDR1 SGHRS and CDR2 YFSETQ. The CDR3 covers 15 residues. V lost 0 bases and J 10 bases, leaving 14 bases between the germline ends.

This clonotype was counted at least ten times. This chain uses TRBV6-5 with TRBJ1-2, with 8 bases aligning to TRBD1. With 6 bases clipped from V and 4 bases from J, the junction kept 19 bases outside the gene matches. This CDR3 comprises 18 residues. Germline CDR1 and CDR2: MNHEY and SVGAGI. The CDR3 nucleotides read TGTGCCAGCAGCCCTTTTGTTGGACAGGGCGGATTGGGCTATGGCTACACCTTC. It codes for CASSPFVGQGGLGYGYTF.

Ten or more counts support this clonotype. This chain joins TRBV7-3 and TRBJ2-1, with 8 nucleotides matching TRBD2. CDR1 and CDR2 (germline): SGHTA, FQGTGA. The CDR3 runs to 16 residues. The V gene end was trimmed by 0 bases and the J gene end by 6 bases; junction bases not matched to a gene: 7. CDR3 in DNA: TGTGCCAGCAGCTTAACCGCGGGAGGCGTGATCAATGAGCAGTTCTTC. Translating it yields CASSLTAGGVINEQFF.

This clonotype was seen at least ten times. One junction end does not reproduce the germline sequence, and a read error may be involved. The J gene is TRBJ2-3, the V gene TRBV7-7; D is unclear. Germline values: CDR1 SSHAT, CDR2 FNYEAQ (reference sequence). The length of the CDR3 is 14 residues. CDR3 residues: CASSTALGTDTQYF. The CDR3 DNA is TGTGCTAGCAGCACTGCCTTAGGGACAGATACGCAGTATTTT.

This clonotype was counted many times. This chain uses TRBV5-1 with TRBJ1-1, with D unclear. The CDR3 is 13 amino acids. The V end lost 0 bases, the J end lost 5 bases, and 8 bases lay between the germline ends. Germline CDR1 is SGHRS and CDR2 is YFSETQ. The CDR3 here is CASSLEQRTEAFF. CDR3 nucleotide sequence: TGCGCCAGCAGCTTGGAGCAGCGGACTGAAGCTTTCTTT.

This clonotype showed up many times. The chain carries TRBV6-1 and TRBJ1-5; no reliable D call. Trimming took 4 bases from V and 2 from J, leaving 15 bases between them. The length of the CDR3 is 16 residues. CDR1 MNHNS and CDR2 SASEGT come from the germline V gene. Here the CDR3 reads CASSAHRGTGNQPQHF. CDR3 nucleotides: TGTGCCAGCAGTGCCCACCGAGGCACTGGCAATCAGCCCCAGCATTTT.

The V gene is TRBV5-6, the J gene TRBJ2-3, with D perhaps TRBD1 or TRBD2 (5 bases each). CDR3 size: 11 residues. CDR1 and CDR2 from the germline V gene are SGHDT and YYEEEE. Trimming pared 4 bases from V and 11 bases from J, leaving 11 bases between. As DNA, the CDR3 is TGTGCCAGCAGCACGGGACCGGGGCAGTATTTT. As protein: CASSTGPGQYF.

This clonotype was seen a handful of times. The V and J genes are TRBV20-1 and TRBJ2-1; D unclear. This CDR3 region has 12 residues. Between the trimmed V and J ends, which lost 7 bases and 8 bases, there was a span of 15 bases. From germline, CDR1 is DFQATT and CDR2 SNEGSKA (reference sequence). The CDR3 region has the DNA TGCAGTGTTCCCCACGGTGGGGATGAGCAGTTCTTC. The encoded protein is CSVPHGGDEQFF.

The V gene is TRBV28, the J gene TRBJ1-5, with D hard to call. CDR1 is MDHEN, CDR2 SYDVKM, per germline. The V end was cut by 3 bases, the J end by 6 bases, with 9 bases between. The length of the CDR3 is 13 residues. CDR3 DNA sequence: TGTGCCAGCAGTTTGAGTCAGAGTCAGCCCCAGCATTTT. This sequence encodes CASSLSQSQPQHF.

This clonotype appeared many times. The V call is TRBV13, the J call TRBJ1-5, with D unclear. Germline loops: CDR1 PRHDT, CDR2 FYEKMQ (reference sequence). V lost 5 bases and J lost 7, with 9 bases in between. The CDR3 extends over 12 amino acids. The CDR3 coding sequence is TGTGCCAGCAGCCCTCGGCTGCAGCCCCAGCATTTT. Translated: CASSPRLQPQHF.

The chain is built from TRBV20-1 and TRBJ1-2, with 7 nucleotides matching TRBD1. V was clipped by 4 bases and J by 5 bases; unmatched bases: 10. The CDR3 has 14 amino acids. Germline assignment: CDR1 DFQATT and CDR2 SNEGSKA (reference sequence). The CDR3 here is CSATDRLDGYGYTF. The CDR3 DNA follows: TGCAGTGCTACGGACAGGCTCGACGGATATGGCTACACCTTC.